The 20 T cell receptor beta chains below were found in one sample sequenced in a study of T-cell reconstitution after alpha-beta-depleted transplantation in children. Unique molecular identifiers were incorporated when the TCRbeta library was constructed. TCRdb reanalysed the PCR reads using MiXCR and keeps one entry per CDR3 protein. The sample holds approximately 91,000 distinct CDR3 sequences, approximately 9.2% seen once. The sequencing here drew on PBMCs from the stem cell graft donor, taken from the stem cell graft. Every receptor here comes from a human donor who donated a stem cell graft to a child with congenital amegakaryocytic thrombocytopenia.

This clonotype has ten or more counts. The V and J genes are TRBV5-1 and TRBJ1-6, with 7 bases aligning to TRBD1. With V trimmed by 2 bases and J by 9 bases, 5 bases remained unmatched. CDR3 size: 14 residues. The germline CDR1 and CDR2 sequences are SGHRS and YFSETQ. In nucleotides, the CDR3 is TGCGCCAGCAGCTTCGGACAGGCGAGTTCACCCCTCCACTTT. This encodes CASSFGQASSPLHF.

This chain joins TRBV29-1 and TRBJ1-1; 8 nucleotides align to TRBD1. The CDR3 runs 13 residues. Germline loops: CDR1 SQVTM, CDR2 ANQGSEA. V was clipped by 8 bases and J by 7 bases; unmatched bases: 12. CDR3 DNA: TGCAGCTTTTCGCGGACAGGGAGTTTTGAAGCTTTCTTT. Translated: CSFSRTGSFEAFF.

This clonotype was picked up many times. The CDR3 loop reads CASSFVAGGRYEQYF. CDR3 nucleotides: TGTGCCAGCAGCTTTGTAGCGGGAGGACGGTACGAGCAGTACTTC. The chain employs TRBV7-2 and TRBJ2-7; 10 nucleotides line up with TRBD2. CDR1 and CDR2 from the germline V gene are SGHTA and FQGNSA. J lost 4 bases, V lost 3 bases, and 6 bases had no gene match. The CDR3 spans 15 residues.

Ten or more counts support this clonotype. This chain links TRBV10-3 with TRBJ2-7, with 8 bases aligning to TRBD1. Germline V gene data show CDR1 as ENHRY and CDR2 as SYGVKD. The V gene end was trimmed by 10 bases and the J gene end by 1 base; junction bases not matched to a gene: 9. CDR3 length: 14 amino acids. The CDR3 region is CATKNGQGSYEQYF. The CDR3 nucleotides read TGTGCCACAAAGAATGGACAGGGATCCTACGAGCAGTACTTC.

There are many counts of this clonotype. The chain joins TRBV5-1 to TRBJ1-4; the match to TRBD1 covers 7 bases. CDR1 is SGHRS and CDR2 is YFSETQ in the germline V gene. The CDR3 runs 16 residues. Trimming cost V 3 bases and J 5 bases; bases outside gene matches: 10. The CDR3 loop is CASSSNPGTANEKLFF. The CDR3 DNA reads TGCGCCAGCAGCTCGAATCCCGGGACAGCGAATGAAAAACTGTTTTTT.

There are many counts of this clonotype. The chain is built from TRBV7-9 and TRBJ2-1; 12 bases align to TRBD2. After removal of 1 base from V and 3 bases from J, the junction contained 1 base not matched to a gene. The CDR3 sequence is 16 residues long. Per the germline V gene, CDR1 is SEHNR and CDR2 is FQNEAQ (reference sequence). In DNA, the CDR3 is TGTGCCAGCAGCTTAGGGACTAGCGGGGACTACAATGAGCAGTTCTTC. Translated: CASSLGTSGDYNEQFF.

This clonotype was seen repeatedly, ten times or more. CDR3 sequence: CASSPLLGSSYNEQFF. The CDR3 DNA is TGCGCCAGCAGCCCACTGCTCGGGAGCTCCTACAATGAGCAGTTCTTC. The chain uses TRBV5-1 and TRBJ2-1, with D possibly matching TRBD2 (6 bases). Per the germline V gene, CDR1 is SGHRS and CDR2 is YFSETQ. The V and J ends lost 4 bases and 0 bases respectively, with 14 bases between them. The CDR3 is 16 residues long.

This clonotype was recorded many times. The chain couples TRBV5-1 to TRBJ1-1; the D gene is possibly TRBD1 (5 bases). Germline loops: CDR1 SGHRS, CDR2 YFSETQ. Trimming shortened V by 0 bases and J by 4 bases, and 10 bases separated the two germline ends. The CDR3 consists of 14 residues. The CDR3 DNA follows: TGCGCCAGCAGCTTGGACGGGGCGGGCACTGAAGCTTTCTTT. Its translation is CASSLDGAGTEAFF. Drawing the rest from reference TRBV5-1 and TRBJ1-1, the complete variable domain is KAGVTQTPRYLIKTRGQQVTLSCSPISGHRSVSWYQQTPGQGLQFLFEYFSETQRNKGNFPGRFSGRQFSNSRSEMNVSTLELGDSALYLCASSLDGAGTEAFFGQGTRLTVV.

There are many counts of this clonotype. The chain links TRBV9 to TRBJ2-1; TRBD1 aligns across 10 bases. CDR3 length: 16 amino acids. Germline-derived CDR1 and CDR2 are SGDLS and YYNGEE. J lost 2 bases, V lost 4 bases, and 6 bases had no gene match. The CDR3 nucleotides are TGTGCCAGCAGCTCCTCCGGGACAGGGGCCTACAATGAGCAGTTCTTC. As protein: CASSSSGTGAYNEQFF.

This clonotype was found many times. V and J are TRBV27 and TRBJ2-2; 12 bases align to TRBD2. This CDR3 is 16 amino acids long. After removal of 3 bases from V and 5 bases from J, the junction contained 4 bases not matched to a gene. Germline CDR1 and CDR2: MNHEY and SMNVEV (reference sequence). As DNA, the CDR3 is TGTGCCAGCAGTTTGACTAGCGGGAGAGGAACCGGGGAGCTGTTTTTT. It translates to CASSLTSGRGTGELFF.

The sample holds many counts of this clonotype. The V and J genes are TRBV28 and TRBJ1-1, with unresolved D. Trimming cost V 6 bases and J 4 bases, with 12 bases left between them. The germline gives CDR1 MDHEN, CDR2 SYDVKM. The CDR3 sequence is 13 residues long. The CDR3 here is CASSFDMVTEAFF. In DNA form, the CDR3 reads TGTGCCAGCAGCTTCGACATGGTCACTGAAGCTTTCTTT.

In this sample, this clonotype turned up many times. The chain couples TRBV6-2 or TRBV6-3 to TRBJ2-5; 7 bases map to TRBD2. Germline lookup yields CDR1 MNHEY and CDR2 SVGEGT. The CDR3 spans 12 residues. J was trimmed by 7 bases and V by 4 bases; bases with no gene match: 3. The CDR3 spells CASSSGGGTQYF. As DNA, the CDR3 is TGTGCCAGCAGTTCGGGCGGGGGGACCCAGTACTTC.

The rearrangement links TRBV6-2 or TRBV6-3 to TRBJ2-7; perhaps TRBD1 as D (5 bases). Trimming removed 4 bases from V and 4 bases from J, with 11 bases in between. Germline V lookup: CDR1 MNHEY, CDR2 SVGEGT. CDR3 size: 13 residues. CDR3 in amino acids: CASSWGPIYEQYF. For the CDR3, the DNA is TGTGCCAGCAGTTGGGGCCCGATTTACGAGCAGTACTTC.

This clonotype has at least ten counts. The chain links TRBV29-1 to TRBJ2-5, with TRBD1 matching over 11 bases. The CDR3 runs to 13 residues. The trim removed 7 bases at V and 5 bases at J, leaving 6 bases unmatched. Germline CDR1 and CDR2: SQVTM and ANQGSEA. CDR3 in amino acids: CSAGQGAQETQYF. The DNA for the CDR3 is TGCAGCGCCGGACAGGGGGCGCAGGAGACCCAGTACTTC.

This clonotype occurred a few times. The CDR3 is CASSLAFDSTTDTQYF. CDR3 in DNA: TGCGCCAGCAGCTTGGCATTTGACAGTACTACAGATACGCAGTATTTT. The rearrangement joins TRBV5-1 to TRBJ2-3, with D tentatively TRBD1 (5 bases). With 0 bases removed from V and 3 bases from J, the gap between germline ends came to 14 bases. The CDR3 has 16 residues. From germline, CDR1 is SGHRS and CDR2 YFSETQ. The variable domain in full, completed from reference TRBV5-1 and TRBJ2-3, reads KAGVTQTPRYLIKTRGQQVTLSCSPISGHRSVSWYQQTPGQGLQFLFEYFSETQRNKGNFPGRFSGRQFSNSRSEMNVSTLELGDSALYLCASSLAFDSTTDTQYFGPGTRLTVL.

This clonotype was seen ten or more times. This rearrangement joins TRBV12-3 or TRBV12-4 to TRBJ1-3; D perhaps matches TRBD1 (6 bases). Deletions cut 6 bases from V and 2 bases from J, with 17 bases between. The CDR3 loop spans 16 amino acids. The chain's CDR3 is CASSPQQGSAGNTIYF. Written as DNA, the CDR3 is TGTGCCAGCAGCCCACAACAGGGTTCGGCTGGAAACACCATATATTTT.

This clonotype was seen many times. V is TRBV6-1 and J is TRBJ1-1, with a weak D call TRBD1 (5 bases). The CDR3 has 14 amino acids. From germline, CDR1 is MNHNS and CDR2 SASEGT. Trimming shortened V by 2 bases and J by 3 bases, and 10 bases separated the two germline ends. The CDR3, as DNA: TGTGCCAGCAGTGAACCGGGGGAGGACACTGAAGCTTTCTTT. It specifies CASSEPGEDTEAFF.

This clonotype was picked up many times. The chain links TRBV20-1 to TRBJ1-1; D gene unclear. V lost 5 bases and J 7 bases, leaving 11 bases between the germline ends. The CDR3 is made up of 11 amino acids. CDR1 DFQATT and CDR2 SNEGSKA come from the germline V gene (reference sequence). The CDR3 DNA is TGCAGTGCTGATAGGGAGGGTGAAGCTTTCTTT. The encoded protein is CSADREGEAFF.

This clonotype was seen ten or more times. The chain links TRBV29-1 to TRBJ2-1; D may correspond to TRBD1 or TRBD2 (5 bases each). CDR1 and CDR2 from the germline V gene are SQVTM and ANQGSEA. The CDR3 has 12 amino acids. V was trimmed by 4 bases and J by 4 bases, leaving 8 bases between them. For the CDR3, the DNA is TGCAGCGTTGGGGACGGTTACAATGAGCAGTTCTTC. Amino acids: CSVGDGYNEQFF.

This clonotype was found many times. V gene TRBV28 combines with J gene TRBJ1-2; D might be TRBD1 (5 bases). Trimming cost V 7 bases and J 4 bases, with 16 bases left between them. This CDR3 contains 14 residues. Germline V lookup: CDR1 MDHEN, CDR2 SYDVKM. Here the CDR3 reads CASTLGGDSYGYTF. For the CDR3, the DNA is TGTGCCAGCACTCTTGGCGGGGACTCCTATGGCTACACCTTC.